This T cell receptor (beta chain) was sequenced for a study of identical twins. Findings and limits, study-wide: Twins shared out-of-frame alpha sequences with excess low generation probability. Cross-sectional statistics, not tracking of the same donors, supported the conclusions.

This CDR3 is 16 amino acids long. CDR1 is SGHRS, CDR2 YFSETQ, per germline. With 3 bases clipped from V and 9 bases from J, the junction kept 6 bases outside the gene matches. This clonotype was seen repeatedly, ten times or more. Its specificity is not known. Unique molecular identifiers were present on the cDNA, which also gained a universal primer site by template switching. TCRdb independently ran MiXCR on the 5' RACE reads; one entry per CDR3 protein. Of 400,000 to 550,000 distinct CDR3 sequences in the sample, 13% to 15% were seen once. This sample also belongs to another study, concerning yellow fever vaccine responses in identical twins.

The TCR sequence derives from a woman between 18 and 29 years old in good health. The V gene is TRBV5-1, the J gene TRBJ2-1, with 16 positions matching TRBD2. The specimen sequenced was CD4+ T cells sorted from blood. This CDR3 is CASSSSGTSGRVEQFF. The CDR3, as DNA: TGCGCCAGCAGCTCCTCCGGGACTAGCGGGAGGGTTGAGCAGTTCTTC.